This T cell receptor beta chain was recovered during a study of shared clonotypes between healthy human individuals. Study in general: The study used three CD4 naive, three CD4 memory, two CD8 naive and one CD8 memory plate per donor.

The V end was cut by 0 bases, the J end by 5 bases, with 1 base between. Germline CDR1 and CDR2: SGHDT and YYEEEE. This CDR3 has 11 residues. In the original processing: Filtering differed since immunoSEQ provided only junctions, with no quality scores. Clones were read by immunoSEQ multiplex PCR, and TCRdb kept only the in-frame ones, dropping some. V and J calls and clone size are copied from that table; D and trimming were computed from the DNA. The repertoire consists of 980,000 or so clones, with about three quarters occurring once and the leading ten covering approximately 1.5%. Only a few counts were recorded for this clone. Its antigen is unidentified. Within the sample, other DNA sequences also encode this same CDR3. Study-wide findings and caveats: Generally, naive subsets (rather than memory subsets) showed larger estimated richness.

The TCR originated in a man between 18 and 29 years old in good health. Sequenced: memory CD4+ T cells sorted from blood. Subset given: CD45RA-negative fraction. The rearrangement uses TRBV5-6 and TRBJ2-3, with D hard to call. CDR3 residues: CASSLEDTQYF. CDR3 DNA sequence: TGTGCCAGCAGCTTGGAAGATACGCAGTATTTT. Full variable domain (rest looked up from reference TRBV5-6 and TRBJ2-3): DAGVTQSPTHLIKTRGQQVTLRCSPKSGHDTVSWYQQALGQGPQFIFQYYEEEERQRGNFPDRFSGHQFPNYSSELNVNALLLGDSALYLCASSLEDTQYFGPGTRLTVL.